What follows are 3 T cell receptor beta chains derived from one specimen sequenced in a study of blood T cell repertoires in COVID-19. TCRdb's table, derived via immunoSEQ multiplex PCR, lists solely in-frame clones and lacks some. The sample carries a few hundred thousand clones, around 86% recorded once. Material: peripheral blood. Receptors were obtained from a man aged 30-40 years who had recovered from COVID-19.

The J gene is TRBJ2-1, the V gene TRBV7-2; TRBD2 matches 8 bases. Unmatched junction bases numbered 12, after V lost 1 base and J lost 7 bases. Per germline, CDR1 SGHTA and CDR2 FQGNSA. This CDR3 has 17 amino acids. The CDR3 sequence: CASSLVGRRGAGNEQFF. For the CDR3, the DNA is TGTGCCAGCAGCTTAGTCGGTCGGCGGGGGGCGGGTAATGAGCAGTTCTTC.

The chain employs TRBV18 and TRBJ1-1; 11 bases map to TRBD1. CDR1 KGHSH and CDR2 LQKENI come from the germline V gene. V was clipped by 8 bases and J by 4 bases; unmatched bases: 6. The CDR3 runs to 14 residues. The CDR3 here is CASTRGTGGTEAFF. CDR3 nucleotides: TGTGCCAGCACAAGAGGGACAGGGGGCACTGAAGCTTTCTTT.

The V call is TRBV5-1, the J call TRBJ1-1; D might be TRBD1 (6 bases). Looked up from germline, CDR1 is SGHRS and CDR2 is YFSETQ. V lost 1 base, J lost 11 bases, and 12 bases lay in between. There are 12 residues in the CDR3. DNA of the CDR3: TGCGCCAGCAGCTTGACCAGGGGATTCGCTTTCTTT. Its translation is CASSLTRGFAFF.